This passage covers 27 T cell receptor beta chains from one sample sequenced in a study of read filtering for tumor transcriptome and immune sequencing. From 400 to 450 ng of RNA, a library with molecular barcoded alpha/delta and beta/gamma adaptors was made. In TCRdb, the reads were re-called with MiXCR into one record per CDR3 protein. The top ten clones hold 9.5% to 11% of a sample with roughly 130,000 distinct CDR3 sequences, roughly 13% of them seen once. Sequenced sample: a population of CD138-negative cells sorted from bone marrow. The receptors shown here come from a donor at least 40 years old with multiple myeloma.

This clonotype was seen many times. This chain links TRBV6-6 with TRBJ2-4; possibly TRBD1 for D (6 bases). The CDR3 loop spans 16 amino acids. V lost 5 bases to trimming and J lost 2 bases, with 16 bases between them. Germline V CDR1 and CDR2: MNHNY, SVGAGI (reference sequence). This chain's CDR3 is CASSHNRVVTKNIQYF. The DNA of the CDR3 is TGTGCCAGCAGTCATAACAGGGTCGTAACCAAAAACATTCAGTACTTC.

This clonotype has more than one count but fewer than ten. The rearrangement joins TRBV3-1 to TRBJ2-3; D gene ambiguous. The CDR3 extends over 11 amino acids. Trimming left V 3 bases short and J 6 bases short, with 4 bases between. The V gene's germline CDR1 is LGHDT and CDR2 YNNKEL (reference sequence). The CDR3 reads CASSQLDTQYF. CDR3 nucleotide sequence: TGTGCCAGCAGCCAGTTGGATACGCAGTATTTT.

This clonotype appeared many times. The chain combines TRBV6-1 with TRBJ1-5; D is unclear. Germline assignment: CDR1 MNHNS and CDR2 SASEGT. The CDR3 runs to 13 residues. Trimming took off 7 bases at V and 5 bases at J, with 12 bases between the two ends. The CDR3 here is CASTAERDQPQHF. In DNA form, the CDR3 reads TGTGCCAGCACCGCGGAGAGGGATCAGCCCCAGCATTTT.

The chain recombines TRBV20-1 with TRBJ2-2; D unclear. The V end lost 1 base, the J end lost 2 bases, and 17 bases lay between the germline ends. There are 17 residues in the CDR3. CDR1 is DFQATT and CDR2 is SNEGSKA in the germline V gene (reference sequence). The CDR3 region has the DNA TGCAGTGCTAGAGGGGTGGGTTTGGCGGTTAACACCGGGGAGCTGTTTTTT. This sequence encodes CSARGVGLAVNTGELFF.

The table lists this clonotype with many counts. The junction shows a germline mismatch at one end, possibly a read error. The chain uses TRBV5-1 and TRBJ1-1; D is unclear. CDR1 is SGHRS, CDR2 YFSETQ, per germline. This CDR3 contains 12 residues. The chain's CDR3 is CASSRTGSEAFF. In nucleotides, the CDR3 is TGTGCCAGCAGCAGGACGGGCAGTGAAGCTTTCTTT.

This clonotype was seen ten or more times. J is TRBJ2-7 and V is TRBV10-2; D gene uncertain. V lost 8 bases to trimming and J lost 4 bases, with 12 bases between them. Germline V gives CDR1 WSHSY, CDR2 SAAADI. The CDR3 is 12 residues long. CDR3 bases: TGCGCCAGCGGGGATTCCGGTTACGAGCAGTACTTC. Protein: CASGDSGYEQYF.

The chain is built from TRBV12-3 or TRBV12-4 and TRBJ2-5; 14 nucleotides agree with TRBD2. The CDR3 extends over 15 amino acids. V was clipped by 5 bases and J by 8 bases; unmatched bases: 7. CDR3 DNA: TGTGCCAGCAGTCCCCTGACTAGCGGGAGGGCTACCCAGTACTTC. This encodes CASSPLTSGRATQYF.

This clonotype was counted at least ten times. The J gene is TRBJ2-7, the V gene TRBV27; perhaps TRBD2 as D (6 bases). CDR1 is MNHEY and CDR2 is SMNVEV in the germline V gene (reference sequence). Trimming removed 3 bases at V and 7 bases at J, with 13 bases between. CDR3 length: 13 residues. The CDR3 DNA reads as TGTGCCAGCAGTTTTGCAGGGCGGGGTGAGCAGTACTTC. Protein product: CASSFAGRGEQYF.

The sample holds many counts of this clonotype. J is TRBJ2-1 and V is TRBV29-1, with TRBD1 matching 7 bases. J was trimmed by 8 bases and V by 5 bases; bases with no gene match: 6. This CDR3 has 12 amino acids. CDR1 is SQVTM, CDR2 ANQGSEA, per germline. CDR3 amino acids: CSVTQGSYEQFF. DNA for the CDR3: TGCAGCGTTACACAGGGGTCATATGAGCAGTTCTTC.

Remarks on this clonotype: This may be a read error, as it is one base from a much larger clone. V is TRBV5-1 and J is TRBJ1-2; D is undetermined. The CDR3 has 15 residues. From germline, CDR1 is SGHRS and CDR2 YFSETQ. The CDR3 spells CASSLGIGASYGYAF. The DNA for the CDR3 is TGCGCCAGCAGCTTGGGAATAGGAGCTTCTTATGGCTACGCCTTC.

There are many counts of this clonotype. The J gene is TRBJ2-1, the V gene TRBV29-1, with TRBD2 matching 9 bases. Germline V gene data show CDR1 as SQVTM and CDR2 as ANQGSEA. This CDR3 has 17 amino acids. With V trimmed by 0 bases and J by 0 bases, 6 bases remained unmatched. The CDR3 nucleotides read TGCAGCGTTGAAGATGGGCTAGCGGGAAACTCCTACAATGAGCAGTTCTTC. It specifies CSVEDGLAGNSYNEQFF.

Points on this clonotype: At one end, the junction sequence differs from germline, possibly due to a read error. The V and J genes are TRBV29-1 and TRBJ2-1; D gene uncertain. CDR3 length: 13 amino acids. Germline V gene sequence: CDR1 SQVTM, CDR2 ANQGSEA. The CDR3 bases are TGCAGCGCCGGCGAGAGCTCCTGCAATGAGCAGTCCTTC. Translating it yields CSAGESSCNEQSF.

This clonotype was picked up many times. The chain has TRBV29-1 and TRBJ2-7; D is perhaps TRBD1 (6 bases). This CDR3 has 12 amino acids. Trimming left V 4 bases short and J 6 bases short, with 13 bases between. Germline V gene lookup returns CDR1 SQVTM and CDR2 ANQGSEA. CDR3 nucleotides: TGCAGCGTTGGGTGGGGGCAATCCGAGCAGTACTTC. It yields the protein CSVGWGQSEQYF.

This clonotype has ten or more counts. V is TRBV18 and J is TRBJ1-1; the D is unclear. V shed 6 bases and J shed 1 base, with 9 bases lying between them. The germline V gene has CDR1 KGHSH and CDR2 LQKENI. This CDR3 is built from 13 residues. For the CDR3, the DNA is TGTGCCAGCTCCCGTCCCGAGAACACTGAAGCTTTCTTT. This codes for CASSRPENTEAFF.

This clonotype was recorded many times. The chain employs TRBV6-2 or TRBV6-3 and TRBJ1-5, with D tentatively TRBD1 (5 bases). The V gene lost 6 bases and the J gene lost 11 bases, with 14 bases spanning the gap. The CDR3 length is 12 residues. Germline CDR1 MNHEY, CDR2 SVGEGT. The CDR3 DNA is TGTGCCAGCAGGACTGGCAGGGAGACCCAGCATTTT. The encoded protein is CASRTGRETQHF.

The J gene is TRBJ1-1, the V gene TRBV27; no reliable D call. The germline gives CDR1 MNHEY, CDR2 SMNVEV (reference sequence). The germline V and J ends were trimmed by 5 bases and 0 bases, with 10 bases remaining between them. The CDR3 is made up of 14 amino acids. The CDR3 loop is CASSPRGVNTEAFF. CDR3 nucleotides: TGTGCCAGCAGTCCTCGGGGAGTGAACACTGAAGCTTTCTTT.

The chain links TRBV5-1 to TRBJ2-2, with 7 nucleotides matching TRBD1. The V gene end was trimmed by 2 bases and the J gene end by 0 bases; junction bases not matched to a gene: 4. The germline V gene encodes CDR1 SGHRS and CDR2 YFSETQ. The CDR3 loop spans 16 amino acids. CDR3: CASSFGTAANTGELFF. The DNA for the CDR3 is TGCGCCAGCAGCTTCGGGACAGCTGCGAACACCGGGGAGCTGTTTTTT.

This clonotype was found many times. The chain links TRBV20-1 to TRBJ2-5, with TRBD2 matching over 11 bases. Germline V lookup: CDR1 DFQATT, CDR2 SNEGSKA (reference sequence). V lost 2 bases to trimming and J lost 2 bases; unmatched junction nucleotides: 1. The CDR3 has 14 amino acids. CDR3 region: CSARPSGGQETQYF. DNA for the CDR3: TGCAGTGCTAGACCTAGCGGGGGGCAAGAGACCCAGTACTTC.

A few counts support this clonotype. The J gene is TRBJ2-7, the V gene TRBV11-2, with 10 bases aligning to TRBD2. CDR3 length: 14 amino acids. V lost 7 bases to trimming and J lost 0 bases; unmatched junction nucleotides: 3. CDR1 is SGHAT, CDR2 FQNNGV, per germline. Here the CDR3 DNA reads TGTGCCAGCACCGGGACTAGCGCCTCCTACGAGCAGTACTTC. Amino acid sequence: CASTGTSASYEQYF.

This clonotype was counted between two and nine times. This may arise from a read error, as a much more abundant clone is one base away. The chain is built from TRBV6-6 and TRBJ1-6; the D is unclear. The CDR3 spans 13 residues. V lost 8 bases and J lost 3, with 8 bases in between. Germline loops: CDR1 MNHNY, CDR2 SVGAGI (reference sequence). The CDR3 spells CASSVSYNSPLHF. CDR3 nucleotide sequence: TGTGCCAGCTCGGTCAGCTATAATTCACCCCTCCACTTT.

The chain uses TRBV28 and TRBJ1-5; TRBD1 aligns across 8 bases. CDR1 is MDHEN, CDR2 SYDVKM, per germline. Trimming at V came to 5 bases and at J to 7 bases, leaving 13 bases not matched to a gene. CDR3 length: 16 residues. This CDR3 reads CASSPPGQGSSQPQHF. Here the CDR3 DNA reads TGTGCCAGCAGTCCCCCTGGACAGGGCTCTTCCCAGCCCCAGCATTTT.

This clonotype showed up many times. The CDR3 sequence is CASSLEGGRRETQYF. Here the CDR3 DNA reads TGCGCCAGCAGCTTGGAGGGCGGGAGACGAGAGACCCAGTACTTC. The V gene is TRBV5-1, the J gene TRBJ2-5; TRBD2 agrees at 7 bases. After removal of 0 bases from V and 4 bases from J, the junction contained 6 bases not matched to a gene. CDR3 length equals 15 residues. Germline values: CDR1 SGHRS, CDR2 YFSETQ. The entire variable domain, with the rest obtained from reference TRBV5-1 and TRBJ2-5, is as follows: KAGVTQTPRYLIKTRGQQVTLSCSPISGHRSVSWYQQTPGQGLQFLFEYFSETQRNKGNFPGRFSGRQFSNSRSEMNVSTLELGDSALYLCASSLEGGRRETQYFGPGTRLLVL.

This clonotype was counted at least ten times. V and J are TRBV12-3 or TRBV12-4 and TRBJ2-7; possible D gene TRBD2, 5 bases. Trimming stripped 0 bases from V and 6 bases from J, with 9 bases between. CDR3 length: 13 amino acids. The CDR3 loop is CASSLAGVSEQYF. CDR3 coding DNA: TGTGCCAGCAGTTTAGCGGGAGTAAGCGAGCAGTACTTC.

At least ten counts were recorded for this clonotype. V and J are TRBV29-1 and TRBJ1-1, with 7 bases fitting TRBD1. The CDR3 is made up of 12 amino acids. Unmatched junction bases numbered 2, after V lost 7 bases and J lost 0 bases. Germline lookup yields CDR1 SQVTM and CDR2 ANQGSEA. The DNA of the CDR3 is TGCAGCGGGGGACAGTTGAACACTGAAGCTTTCTTT. Translated, it gives CSGGQLNTEAFF.

This clonotype was seen more than once but under ten times. The gene calls are TRBV28 and TRBJ2-3; 7 nucleotides align to TRBD1. Germline CDR1 reads MDHEN; CDR2 reads SYDVKM. With V trimmed by 6 bases and J by 4 bases, 10 bases remained unmatched. The CDR3 spans 15 residues. CDR3 sequence: CASRQTGKGADTQYF. The CDR3 bases are TGTGCCAGCAGGCAGACAGGGAAGGGGGCAGATACGCAGTATTTT.

This clonotype occurred many times. The chain couples TRBV25-1 to TRBJ2-1, with D hard to call. Per the germline V gene, CDR1 is MGHDK and CDR2 is SYGVNS. There are 12 residues in the CDR3. The ends were cut back, 3 bases at V and 12 bases at J, with 12 bases in the middle. The CDR3 DNA follows: TGTGCCAGCAGTGAGGTCATCTTTGGGCAGTTCTTC. This sequence encodes CASSEVIFGQFF.

This clonotype was counted many times. The J gene is TRBJ2-1, the V gene TRBV20-1; 11 bases match TRBD2. With 6 bases clipped from V and 7 bases from J, the junction kept 11 bases outside the gene matches. The CDR3 has 15 amino acids. CDR1 DFQATT and CDR2 SNEGSKA come from the germline V gene (reference sequence). The chain's CDR3 is CSAARLAGGRNEQFF. CDR3 DNA: TGCAGTGCGGCCCGGTTAGCGGGGGGGAGGAATGAGCAGTTCTTC.